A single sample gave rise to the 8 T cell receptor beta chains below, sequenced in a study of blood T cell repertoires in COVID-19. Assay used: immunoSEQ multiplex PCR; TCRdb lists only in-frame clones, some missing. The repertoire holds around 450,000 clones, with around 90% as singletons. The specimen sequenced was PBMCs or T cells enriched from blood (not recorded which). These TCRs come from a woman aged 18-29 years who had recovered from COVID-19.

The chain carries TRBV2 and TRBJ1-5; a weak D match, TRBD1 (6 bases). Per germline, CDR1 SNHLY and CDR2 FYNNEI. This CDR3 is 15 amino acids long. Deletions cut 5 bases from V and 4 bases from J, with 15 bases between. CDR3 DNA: TGTGCCAGCAGTATCTTTGCGGGGGCTAATCAGCCCCAGCATTTT. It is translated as CASSIFAGANQPQHF.

Here the CDR3 DNA reads TGTGCCAGCAGCTCGTTACAGGGAAGGGCTTTCTTT. Translation gives CASSSLQGRAFF. This chain links TRBV7-8 with TRBJ1-1; D perhaps matches TRBD1 (6 bases). Trimming took off 4 bases at V and 11 bases at J, with 14 bases between the two ends. CDR1 is SGHVS, CDR2 FQNEAQ, per germline. The CDR3 has 12 amino acids.

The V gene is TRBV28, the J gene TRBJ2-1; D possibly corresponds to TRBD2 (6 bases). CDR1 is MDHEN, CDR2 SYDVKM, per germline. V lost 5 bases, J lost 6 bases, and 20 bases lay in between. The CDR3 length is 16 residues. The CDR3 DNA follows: TGTGCCAGCAGTCTCTCGGGTTACAGGAGGGTCAATGAGCAGTTCTTC. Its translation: CASSLSGYRRVNEQFF. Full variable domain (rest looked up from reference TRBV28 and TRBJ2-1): DVKVTQSSRYLVKRTGEKVFLECVQDMDHENMFWYRQDPGLGLRLIYFSYDVKMKEKGDIPEGYSVSREKKERFSLILESASTNQTSMYLCASSLSGYRRVNEQFFGPGTRLTVL.

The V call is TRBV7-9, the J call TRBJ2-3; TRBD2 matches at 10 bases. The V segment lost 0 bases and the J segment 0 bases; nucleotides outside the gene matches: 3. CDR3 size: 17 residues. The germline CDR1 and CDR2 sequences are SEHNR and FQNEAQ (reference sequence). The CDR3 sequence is CASSLAGLARSTDTQYF. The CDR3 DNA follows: TGTGCCAGCAGCTTAGCGGGACTAGCGAGAAGCACAGATACGCAGTATTTT. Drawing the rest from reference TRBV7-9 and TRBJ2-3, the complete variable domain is DTGVSQNPRHKITKRGQNVTFRCDPISEHNRLYWYRQTLGQGPEFLTYFQNEAQLEKSRLLSDRFSAERPKGSFSTLEIQRTEQGDSAMYLCASSLAGLARSTDTQYFGPGTRLTVL.

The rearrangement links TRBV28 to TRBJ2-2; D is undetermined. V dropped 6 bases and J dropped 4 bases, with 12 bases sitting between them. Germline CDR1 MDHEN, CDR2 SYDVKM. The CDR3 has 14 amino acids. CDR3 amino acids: CASRSRLGTGELFF. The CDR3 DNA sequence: TGTGCCAGCAGGTCCAGGTTGGGCACCGGGGAGCTGTTTTTT.

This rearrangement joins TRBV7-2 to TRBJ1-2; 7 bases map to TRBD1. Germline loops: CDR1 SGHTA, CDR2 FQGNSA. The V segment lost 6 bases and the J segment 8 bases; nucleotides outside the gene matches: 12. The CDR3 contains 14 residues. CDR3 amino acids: CASSYQGDSQGYTF. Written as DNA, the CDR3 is TGTGCCAGCAGTTACCAGGGGGACAGTCAAGGCTACACCTTC.

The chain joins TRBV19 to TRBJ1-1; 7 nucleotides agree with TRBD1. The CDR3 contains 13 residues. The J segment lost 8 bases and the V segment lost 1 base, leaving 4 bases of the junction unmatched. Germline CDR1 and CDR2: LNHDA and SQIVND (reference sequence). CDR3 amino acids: CASSIAPGQEAFF. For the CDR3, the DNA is TGTGCCAGTAGTATAGCACCGGGACAGGAAGCTTTCTTT.

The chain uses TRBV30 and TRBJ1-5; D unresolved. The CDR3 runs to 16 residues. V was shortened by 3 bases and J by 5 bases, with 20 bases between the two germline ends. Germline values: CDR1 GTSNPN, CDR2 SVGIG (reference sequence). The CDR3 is CAWRVRGEGYYQPQHF. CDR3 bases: TGTGCCTGGAGAGTCCGGGGAGAGGGTTACTATCAGCCCCAGCATTTT.